What follows is one T cell receptor beta chain and its context. The germline gives CDR1 SGDLS, CDR2 YYNGEE. CDR3 size: 14 residues. J was trimmed by 3 bases and V by 4 bases; bases with no gene match: 7. In TCRdb, the 5' RACE reads were re-called with MiXCR into one record per CDR3 protein. The repertoire holds under 150,000 distinct CDR3 sequences, with roughly 15% as singletons. The sample belongs to a study of T-cell memory formation after mild COVID-19. The chain has TRBV9 and TRBJ2-7, with 7 nucleotides matching TRBD1. This TCR derives from an adult woman who had mild COVID-19 (a few samples of this study predate the infection). Cell type and time point are not known. Sequencing was performed on PBMCs or a T cell subset sorted from them (not recorded which). CDR3 nucleotide sequence: TGTGCCAGCAGCTCTGGGACAGTATACTACGAGCAGTACTTC. This sequence encodes CASSSGTVYYEQYF.